Given below is one TCR beta chain in context. Its cognate antigen is unknown. It was with 60 Vbeta and 13 Jbeta primers that the PCR ran. The method was immunoSEQ multiplex PCR; TCRdb's version includes in-frame clones alone and lacks a portion of them. Counted here are about 140,000 clones, approximately 83% occurring once; the ten biggest clones make up over 3%. The sample comes from a study of cytomegalovirus exposure and HLA in healthy donors. Study-level findings and limits: While the bulk of TCR sequences proved rare, some public TCRs turned up in many donors. Accurate predictions that matched the HLA-A and HLA-B alleles of most subjects were reportedly made from TCR beta sequences. Judged likely to be a sequencing artifact was a cluster of highly shared sequence variants.

CDR1 LNHDA and CDR2 SQIVND come from the germline V gene (reference sequence). V gave up 5 bases and J gave up 2 bases, with 9 bases separating them. The CDR3 has 13 residues. J is TRBJ1-2 and V is TRBV19; D not resolved. The sample comprised PBMCs. The sequence derives from a man aged 40-55 years in good health and CMV-seronegative. CDR3 sequence reads: CASSAGRNYGYTF. For the CDR3, the DNA is TGTGCCAGTAGTGCCGGGAGAAACTATGGCTACACCTTC.